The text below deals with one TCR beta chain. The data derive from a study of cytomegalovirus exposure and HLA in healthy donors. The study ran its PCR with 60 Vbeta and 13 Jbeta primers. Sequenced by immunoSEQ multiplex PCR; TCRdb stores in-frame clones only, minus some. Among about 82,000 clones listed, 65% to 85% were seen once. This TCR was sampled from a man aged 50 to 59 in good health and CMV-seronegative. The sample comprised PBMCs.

This chain's CDR3 is CASSLVLAGGPYNEQFF. The CDR3 DNA sequence: TGTGCCAGCAGCTTAGTTCTAGCGGGGGGGCCCTACAATGAGCAGTTCTTC. The rearrangement links TRBV7-2 to TRBJ2-1; 12 bases fit TRBD2. The CDR3 consists of 17 residues. Unmatched junction bases numbered 3, after V lost 1 base and J lost 2 bases. Germline V CDR1 and CDR2: SGHTA, FQGNSA.